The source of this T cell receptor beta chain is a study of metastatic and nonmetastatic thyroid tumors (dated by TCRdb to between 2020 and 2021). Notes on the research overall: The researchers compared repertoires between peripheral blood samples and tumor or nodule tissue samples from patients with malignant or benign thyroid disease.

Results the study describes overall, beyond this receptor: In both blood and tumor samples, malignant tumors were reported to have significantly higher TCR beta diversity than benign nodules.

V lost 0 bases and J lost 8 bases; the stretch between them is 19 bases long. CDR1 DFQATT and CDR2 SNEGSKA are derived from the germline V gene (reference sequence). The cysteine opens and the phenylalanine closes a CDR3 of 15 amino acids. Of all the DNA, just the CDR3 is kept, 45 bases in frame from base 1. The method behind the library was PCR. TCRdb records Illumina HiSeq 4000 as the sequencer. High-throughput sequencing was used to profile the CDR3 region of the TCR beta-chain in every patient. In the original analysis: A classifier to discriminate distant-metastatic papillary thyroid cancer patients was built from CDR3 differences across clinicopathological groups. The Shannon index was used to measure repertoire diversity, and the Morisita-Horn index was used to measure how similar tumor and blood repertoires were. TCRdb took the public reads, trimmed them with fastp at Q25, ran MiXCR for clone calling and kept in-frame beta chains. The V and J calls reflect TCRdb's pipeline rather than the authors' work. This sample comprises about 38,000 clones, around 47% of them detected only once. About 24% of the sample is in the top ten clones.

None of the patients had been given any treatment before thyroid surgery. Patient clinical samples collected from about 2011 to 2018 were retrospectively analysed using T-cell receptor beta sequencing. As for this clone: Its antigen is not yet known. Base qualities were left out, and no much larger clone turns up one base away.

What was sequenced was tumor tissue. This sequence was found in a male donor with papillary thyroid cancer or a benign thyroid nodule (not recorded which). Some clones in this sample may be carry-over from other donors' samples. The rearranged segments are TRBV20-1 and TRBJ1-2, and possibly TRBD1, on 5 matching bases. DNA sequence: TGCAGTGCTAGAGATTCTCGCAGGGAGTTTAGGGGCTACACCTTC. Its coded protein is CSARDSRREFRGYTF.